One sample yielded the 4 T cell receptor beta chains listed below, sequenced in a study of blood T cell repertoires in COVID-19 (dated by TCRdb to 2018 to 2020). The library relied on the immunoSEQ multiplex PCR assay. The table was pulled from immuneACCESS by TCRdb, which kept in-frame rearrangements only. Such tables lose some clones; where checked, under half of the loss comes from unresolved V genes, and the rest has no known cause. The sample data list about 220,000 clones, and roughly nine tenths of these were observed just once. Together, the top ten hold under 2.5% of the sample. The sequencing input was peripheral blood. The receptors derive from a man aged 35 to 55 with active or convalescent COVID-19.

This chain connects TRBV2 to TRBJ2-6; D might be TRBD2 (5 bases). V was pared by 4 bases and J by 8 bases, with 18 bases between. Per the germline V gene, CDR1 is SNHLY and CDR2 is FYNNEI. The CDR3 extends over 16 amino acids. The CDR3 sequence: CASSGGEIFVSNVLTF. In nucleotides, the CDR3 is TGTGCCAGCAGTGGTGGGGAGATCTTCGTGTCCAACGTCCTGACTTTC.

The J gene is TRBJ2-1, the V gene TRBV19; TRBD1 matches 8 bases. V dropped 5 bases and J dropped 0; count of bases not matched to a gene: 3. Germline assignment: CDR1 LNHDA and CDR2 SQIVND (reference sequence). This CDR3 comprises 15 residues. CDR3 in DNA: TGTGCCAGTAGTGGACAGGGAGGCTCCTACAATGAGCAGTTCTTC. This gives the protein CASSGQGGSYNEQFF.

This chain uses TRBV24-1 with TRBJ1-5; D remains ambiguous. V gave up 6 bases and J gave up 6 bases, with 8 bases separating them. The germline gives CDR1 KGHDR, CDR2 SFDVKD. The CDR3 has 12 residues. The CDR3 here is CATSRGSQPQHF. CDR3 in DNA: TGTGCCACCAGTCGGGGAAGTCAGCCCCAGCATTTT.

The J gene is TRBJ1-1, the V gene TRBV11-2, with 8 bases lining up with TRBD1. With V trimmed by 1 base and J by 0 bases, 4 bases remained unmatched. Germline lookup yields CDR1 SGHAT and CDR2 FQNNGV. The CDR3 spans 16 residues. CDR3 sequence: CASSLAGQGLNTEAFF. In DNA, the CDR3 is TGTGCCAGCAGCTTAGCCGGACAGGGCCTGAACACTGAAGCTTTCTTT. The full variable domain, with the rest looked up from reference TRBV11-2 and TRBJ1-1, is EAGVAQSPRYKIIEKRQSVAFWCNPISGHATLYWYQQILGQGPKLLIQFQNNGVVDDSQLPKDRFSAERLKGVDSTLKIQPAKLEDSAVYLCASSLAGQGLNTEAFFGQGTRLTVV.